Listed below are T cell receptor beta chains from one sample, sequenced in a study of T-cell reconstitution after alpha-beta-depleted transplantation in children. TCRdb reprocessed the PCR reads with MiXCR, giving one entry per CDR3 protein. This table holds 130,000 or so distinct CDR3 sequences, about 9.6% found once. Specimen: PBMCs, mostly from graft donor cells, collected 180 days after TCRalphabeta/CD19-depleted stem cell transplant. The receptors were gathered from a girl under three years old who had a stem cell transplant for combined immunodeficiency, so the T cells may come from the graft donor. Each CDR3 is given with its conserved first and last residue. The order of the fields is D gene, J gene, V gene, clone size, CDR3 protein, CDR3 DNA. The D gene is left open where the match is weak. Size is omitted from some rows. Given values are once, few, many or a class for expanded clones.

d_call: .; j_call: TRBJ2-1; v_call: TRBV6-2/TRBV6-3; clone_size: .; cdr3_aa: CASSPFLPEQFF; cdr3_nt: TGTGCCAGCAGCCCATTCCTCCCTGAGCAGTTCTTC
d_call: .; j_call: TRBJ1-2; v_call: TRBV5-6; clone_size: .; cdr3_aa: CASSLGEDGYTF; cdr3_nt: TGTGCCAGCAGTCTTGGTGAGGATGGCTACACCTTC
d_call: .; j_call: TRBJ1-6; v_call: TRBV7-9; clone_size: few; cdr3_aa: CASSLAFANSPLHF; cdr3_nt: TGTGCCAGCAGCTTAGCGTTTGCGAATTCACCCCTCCACTTT
d_call: .; j_call: TRBJ1-1; v_call: TRBV24-1; clone_size: .; cdr3_aa: CATSDPPTGACFF; cdr3_nt: TGTGCCACCAGTGACCCCCCAACAGGAGCTTGTTTCTTT
d_call: TRBD2; j_call: TRBJ2-1; v_call: TRBV2; clone_size: once; cdr3_aa: CASLREGRLNEQFF; cdr3_nt: TGTGCCAGCCTTAGGGAGGGCCGTTTGAATGAGCAGTTCTTC
d_call: TRBD2; j_call: TRBJ2-7; v_call: TRBV3-1; clone_size: .; cdr3_aa: CASSPSTWTSGRRSYEQYF; cdr3_nt: TGTGCCAGCAGCCCCAGCACCTGGACTAGCGGGAGGAGGTCCTACGAGCAGTACTTC
d_call: .; j_call: TRBJ1-1; v_call: TRBV12-3/TRBV12-4; clone_size: few; cdr3_aa: CASSRLQVSNEAFF; cdr3_nt: TGTGCCAGCAGTCGATTACAGGTTAGCAATGAAGCTTTCTTT
d_call: .; j_call: TRBJ2-2; v_call: TRBV11-3; clone_size: .; cdr3_aa: CASSLEAWRNTGELFF; cdr3_nt: TGTGCCAGCAGCTTAGAGGCGTGGAGGAACACCGGGGAGCTGTTTTTT
d_call: .; j_call: TRBJ1-1; v_call: TRBV29-1; clone_size: .; cdr3_aa: CSVEGRRGTEAFF; cdr3_nt: TGCAGCGTTGAAGGTAGGAGGGGCACTGAAGCTTTCTTT
d_call: .; j_call: TRBJ2-2; v_call: TRBV5-1; clone_size: medium-sized; cdr3_aa: CASRPGRNTGELFF; cdr3_nt: TGCGCCAGCAGACCCGGACGGAACACCGGGGAGCTGTTTTTT
d_call: TRBD1; j_call: TRBJ2-5; v_call: TRBV7-8; clone_size: many; cdr3_aa: CASSYRTGTQETQYF; cdr3_nt: TGTGCCAGCAGCTACCGGACAGGGACCCAAGAGACCCAGTACTTC
d_call: .; j_call: TRBJ2-3; v_call: TRBV9; clone_size: many; cdr3_aa: CASSVRSLSTDTQYF; cdr3_nt: TGTGCCAGCAGCGTTCGGAGTTTGAGCACAGATACGCAGTATTTT
d_call: TRBD2; j_call: TRBJ2-3; v_call: TRBV28; clone_size: few; cdr3_aa: CASSSYSGVKDTQYF; cdr3_nt: TGTGCCAGCAGTTCATATAGCGGGGTGAAAGATACGCAGTATTTT
d_call: .; j_call: TRBJ2-1; v_call: TRBV7-9; clone_size: once; cdr3_aa: CASSFGKAFAYNEQFF; cdr3_nt: TGTGCCAGCAGCTTTGGTAAGGCGTTTGCCTACAATGAGCAGTTCTTC
d_call: .; j_call: TRBJ2-5; v_call: TRBV12-3/TRBV12-4; clone_size: many; cdr3_aa: CASSFSLAETQYF; cdr3_nt: TGTGCCAGCAGTTTTTCCCTAGCGGAGACCCAGTACTTC
d_call: .; j_call: TRBJ2-7; v_call: TRBV27; clone_size: many; cdr3_aa: CASSARTAYEQYF; cdr3_nt: TGTGCCAGCAGTGCCCGGACAGCCTACGAGCAGTACTTC
d_call: .; j_call: TRBJ1-4; v_call: TRBV10-3; clone_size: many; cdr3_aa: CAVGQGPSNEKLFF; cdr3_nt: TGTGCCGTGGGCCAGGGGCCTTCTAATGAAAAACTGTTTTTT
d_call: TRBD2; j_call: TRBJ2-4; v_call: TRBV6-2/TRBV6-3; clone_size: few; cdr3_aa: CASSYTGTSSIQYF; cdr3_nt: TGTGCCAGCAGTTATACCGGGACTAGCAGCATTCAGTACTTC
d_call: .; j_call: TRBJ2-1; v_call: TRBV6-1; clone_size: .; cdr3_aa: CASSAYRGYNEQFF; cdr3_nt: TGTGCCAGCAGTGCATATAGGGGCTACAATGAGCAGTTCTTC
d_call: .; j_call: TRBJ1-3; v_call: TRBV12-3/TRBV12-4; clone_size: .; cdr3_aa: CASSFTGLSGNTIYF; cdr3_nt: TGTGCCAGCAGCTTTACCGGACTCTCTGGAAACACCATATATTTT
d_call: TRBD1; j_call: TRBJ2-7; v_call: TRBV7-6; clone_size: few; cdr3_aa: CASSQGASYEQYF; cdr3_nt: TGTGCCAGCAGTCAGGGGGCCTCCTACGAGCAGTACTTC
d_call: .; j_call: TRBJ2-2; v_call: TRBV6-1; clone_size: few; cdr3_aa: CASSGMKYTGELFF; cdr3_nt: TGTGCCAGCAGTGGAATGAAGTACACCGGGGAGCTGTTTTTT
d_call: TRBD2; j_call: TRBJ2-3; v_call: TRBV28; clone_size: few; cdr3_aa: CASSLIGGGVTQYF; cdr3_nt: TGTGCCAGCAGTTTAATCGGCGGGGGAGTTACGCAGTATTTT
d_call: .; j_call: TRBJ1-1; v_call: TRBV27; clone_size: .; cdr3_aa: CASFRGGRNTEAFF; cdr3_nt: TGTGCCAGTTTCCGGGGCGGAAGGAACACTGAAGCTTTCTTT
d_call: .; j_call: TRBJ1-5; v_call: TRBV6-2/TRBV6-3; clone_size: .; cdr3_aa: CASSYGWAGNQPQHF; cdr3_nt: TGTGCCAGCAGTTACGGTTGGGCGGGCAATCAGCCCCAGCATTTT
d_call: .; j_call: TRBJ2-3; v_call: TRBV4-3; clone_size: few; cdr3_aa: CASSHGPTDTQYF; cdr3_nt: TGCGCCAGCAGCCATGGGCCCACAGATACGCAGTATTTT
d_call: .; j_call: TRBJ2-3; v_call: TRBV7-2; clone_size: .; cdr3_aa: CAISLGAVDTDTQYF; cdr3_nt: TGTGCCATCAGCTTAGGCGCGGTCGACACAGATACGCAGTATTTT
d_call: .; j_call: TRBJ1-1; v_call: TRBV20-1; clone_size: .; cdr3_aa: CSARDRRVPLLGDTEAFF; cdr3_nt: TGCAGTGCTAGAGATCGAAGGGTCCCTCTTCTAGGGGATACTGAAGCTTTCTTT
d_call: TRBD1; j_call: TRBJ1-5; v_call: TRBV12-3/TRBV12-4; clone_size: few; cdr3_aa: CASSFIGRTGIDQPQHF; cdr3_nt: TGTGCCAGCAGTTTTATTGGTAGGACAGGGATCGATCAGCCCCAGCATTTT
d_call: .; j_call: TRBJ2-2; v_call: TRBV5-1; clone_size: .; cdr3_aa: CASRRYSQNTGELFF; cdr3_nt: TGCGCCAGCAGGAGATACTCCCAGAACACCGGGGAGCTGTTTTTT
d_call: .; j_call: TRBJ2-3; v_call: TRBV5-6; clone_size: .; cdr3_aa: CASSFRDPATDTQYF; cdr3_nt: TGTGCCAGCAGCTTTCGCGATCCGGCCACAGATACGCAGTATTTT
d_call: .; j_call: TRBJ2-5; v_call: TRBV20-1; clone_size: .; cdr3_aa: CSANVVSRGESQYF; cdr3_nt: TGCAGTGCTAATGTTGTGTCTAGGGGTGAATCCCAGTACTTC
d_call: TRBD1; j_call: TRBJ2-6; v_call: TRBV7-2; clone_size: medium-sized; cdr3_aa: CASSLASQGAGANVLTF; cdr3_nt: TGTGCCAGCAGCTTAGCCTCACAGGGGGCTGGGGCCAACGTCCTGACTTTC
d_call: TRBD1; j_call: TRBJ2-2; v_call: TRBV5-1; clone_size: few; cdr3_aa: CASSAGQGVGGELFF; cdr3_nt: TGCGCCAGCAGCGCCGGACAGGGGGTTGGCGGGGAGCTGTTTTTT
d_call: TRBD2; j_call: TRBJ2-7; v_call: TRBV29-1; clone_size: .; cdr3_aa: CSATLAGGYEQYF; cdr3_nt: TGCAGCGCTACACTAGCGGGGGGCTACGAGCAGTACTTC
d_call: .; j_call: TRBJ2-4; v_call: TRBV12-3/TRBV12-4; clone_size: few; cdr3_aa: CASSPLASKNIQYF; cdr3_nt: TGTGCCAGCAGTCCCCTTGCCTCGAAAAACATTCAGTACTTC
d_call: TRBD2; j_call: TRBJ2-7; v_call: TRBV27; clone_size: .; cdr3_aa: CAGSRRGAYEQYF; cdr3_nt: TGTGCCGGCAGTCGTCGGGGGGCCTACGAGCAGTACTTC
d_call: .; j_call: TRBJ2-1; v_call: TRBV7-9; clone_size: .; cdr3_aa: CASSLARNEQFF; cdr3_nt: TGTGCCAGCAGCTTAGCGCGCAATGAGCAGTTCTTC
d_call: .; j_call: TRBJ1-6; v_call: TRBV20-1; clone_size: .; cdr3_aa: CSAGTSYNSPLHF; cdr3_nt: TGCAGTGCCGGGACCTCCTATAATTCACCCCTCCACTTT
d_call: .; j_call: TRBJ2-3; v_call: TRBV19; clone_size: few; cdr3_aa: CASTPRGNTDTQYF; cdr3_nt: TGTGCCAGTACGCCCCGGGGGAACACAGATACGCAGTATTTT
d_call: .; j_call: TRBJ2-3; v_call: TRBV30; clone_size: .; cdr3_aa: CACSDLLLSTDTQYF; cdr3_nt: TGTGCCTGTTCGGATCTTCTTCTAAGCACAGATACGCAGTATTTT
d_call: .; j_call: TRBJ2-5; v_call: TRBV13; clone_size: many; cdr3_aa: CASSLWGPQETQYF; cdr3_nt: TGTGCCAGCAGCTTATGGGGACCCCAAGAGACCCAGTACTTC
d_call: TRBD2; j_call: TRBJ2-2; v_call: TRBV6-5; clone_size: few; cdr3_aa: CASSYDSGGILPNTGELFF; cdr3_nt: TGTGCCAGCAGTTACGACTCGGGGGGAATCCTTCCGAACACCGGGGAGCTGTTTTTT
d_call: TRBD2; j_call: TRBJ2-7; v_call: TRBV5-1; clone_size: .; cdr3_aa: CASSLAGLAEKYEQYF; cdr3_nt: TGCGCCAGCAGCTTGGCCGGACTAGCGGAAAAGTACGAGCAGTACTTC
d_call: TRBD1; j_call: TRBJ2-7; v_call: TRBV20-1; clone_size: .; cdr3_aa: CSARVRDRSYEQYF; cdr3_nt: TGCAGTGCTAGGGTCCGGGACAGGTCCTACGAGCAGTACTTC
d_call: TRBD2; j_call: TRBJ2-3; v_call: TRBV18; clone_size: .; cdr3_aa: CASSPRTSEDTQYF; cdr3_nt: TGTGCCAGCTCACCAAGGACTAGCGAAGATACGCAGTATTTT
d_call: .; j_call: TRBJ1-2; v_call: TRBV5-1; clone_size: few; cdr3_aa: CASSLARGTNYGYTF; cdr3_nt: TGCGCCAGCAGCTTGGCCAGAGGCACTAACTATGGCTACACCTTC
d_call: .; j_call: TRBJ1-6; v_call: TRBV6-9; clone_size: few; cdr3_aa: CASSYFRTSSYNSPLHF; cdr3_nt: TGTGCCAGCAGTTATTTCAGGACAAGCTCCTATAATTCACCCCTCCACTTT
d_call: TRBD2; j_call: TRBJ2-1; v_call: TRBV4-3; clone_size: .; cdr3_aa: CASSQELAVISYNEQFF; cdr3_nt: TGCGCCAGCAGCCAAGAGCTAGCGGTGATCTCCTACAATGAGCAGTTCTTC
d_call: .; j_call: TRBJ2-1; v_call: TRBV7-2; clone_size: .; cdr3_aa: CASSSVSSKAYNEQFF; cdr3_nt: TGTGCCAGCAGCTCAGTGTCGTCCAAGGCCTACAATGAGCAGTTCTTC
d_call: .; j_call: TRBJ2-6; v_call: TRBV29-1; clone_size: few; cdr3_aa: CSVVSISGANVLTF; cdr3_nt: TGCAGCGTTGTTTCGATCTCTGGGGCCAACGTCCTGACTTTC
d_call: .; j_call: TRBJ1-5; v_call: TRBV20-1; clone_size: .; cdr3_aa: CSARDPSGVVYSNQPQHF; cdr3_nt: TGCAGTGCTAGAGATCCGTCGGGAGTGGTTTATAGCAATCAGCCCCAGCATTTT
d_call: .; j_call: TRBJ2-6; v_call: TRBV29-1; clone_size: few; cdr3_aa: CSVQAPSGANVLTF; cdr3_nt: TGCAGCGTTCAAGCCCCCTCTGGGGCCAACGTCCTGACTTTC
d_call: .; j_call: TRBJ1-1; v_call: TRBV10-3; clone_size: .; cdr3_aa: CAIRDRRTEAFF; cdr3_nt: TGTGCCATCAGGGACAGACGGACTGAAGCTTTCTTT
d_call: TRBD1; j_call: TRBJ2-3; v_call: TRBV10-3; clone_size: .; cdr3_aa: CAISETGSSDTQYF; cdr3_nt: TGTGCCATCAGCGAGACAGGGAGTTCAGATACGCAGTATTTT